This T cell receptor (beta chain) came from a study of monozygotic twins with inflammatory bowel disease. Study observations and caveats: Results did not support any single strong IBD-associated signal or clonotype.

This CDR3 has 14 amino acids. The germline V gene has CDR1 SGHAT and CDR2 FQNNGV. Of note for this clonotype: Antigen: not known.

In preparing each TCR library, about 3.5 ug of total RNA was used. Via template switching, UMIs carrying a 6-nucleotide sample barcode were introduced. Both the TCRalpha cDNA and the TCRbeta cDNA were taken through two nested PCRs, lasting around 15 and 10 cycles. TCRdb reprocessed the 5' RACE reads; each CDR3 protein has one entry and no DNA is given. In total, the table holds approximately 150,000 distinct CDR3 sequences. The sequencing sample was made of blood. The receptor's source is a human donor with ulcerative colitis or Crohn's disease, or a healthy co-twin of an affected twin (not recorded which). The V call is TRBV11-2, the J call TRBJ2-5. CDR3 residues: CASSLGSIQETQYF.